This is a list of T cell receptor beta chains from one sample in a study of cytomegalovirus exposure and HLA in healthy donors. The table came from immunoSEQ multiplex PCR; TCRdb's copy has only in-frame clones and leaves some out. In the table there are about 120,000 clones, about four fifths of which are singletons. Sequencing was performed on PBMCs. The receptors stem from a female donor in good health and CMV-seropositive. CDR3s include the opening cysteine and the closing phenylalanine or tryptophan. A D gene is named only where the DNA matches it firmly. The listing skips clone size in some rows; elsewhere it reads once, few, many or a size class.

v_call,j_call,clone_size,d_call,cdr3_nt,cdr3_aa
TRBV9,TRBJ2-2,-,TRBD2,TGTGCCAGCAGCGTAGGGGAGGGGTTTACCACCGGGGAGCTGTTTTTT,CASSVGEGFTTGELFF
TRBV10-3,TRBJ2-7,-,TRBD1,TGTGCCACCGCCCCGGGACAGTCCTACGAGCAGTACTTC,CATAPGQSYEQYF
TRBV5-1,TRBJ1-3,-,-,TGCGCCAGCAGCTTGGGCGGCGCTTTCTCTGGAAACACCATATATTTT,CASSLGGAFSGNTIYF
TRBV5-4,TRBJ2-3,-,TRBD1,TGTGCCAGCATGCGACAGGGTTCCACAGATACGCAGTATTTT,CASMRQGSTDTQYF
TRBV20-1,TRBJ1-5,-,-,TGCAGTGCTGGGGCCAAGCAGCATTTT,CSAGAKQHF
TRBV2,TRBJ1-2,-,-,TGTGCCAGCAGTGAACCGGAGGACAGACTTAACTATGGCTACACCTTC,CASSEPEDRLNYGYTF
TRBV18,TRBJ1-4,-,-,TGTGCCAGCTCAGACAGGATGTCTAATGAAAAACTGTTTTTT,CASSDRMSNEKLFF
TRBV6-1,TRBJ1-1,once,-,TGTGCCAGCAGTTTCACAGGGTATGGAGCTTTCTTT,CASSFTGYGAFF
TRBV11-1,TRBJ2-1,-,TRBD1,TGTGCCAGCAGCCCGTCTGACAGGGGCCTCTCCTACAATGAGCAGTTCTTC,CASSPSDRGLSYNEQFF
TRBV7-9,TRBJ2-1,-,-,TGTGCCAGCAGCTTAGAGAGGGGGGGAAATGAGCAGTTCTTC,CASSLERGGNEQFF
TRBV18,TRBJ1-1,-,-,TGTGCCAGCTCACCATTCGGGGGAGGATTGAACACTGAAGCTTTCTTT,CASSPFGGGLNTEAFF
TRBV18,TRBJ1-1,-,TRBD1,TGTGCCAGCTCAATAGGACAGGGGGCTTCGGGGACTGAAGCTTTCTTT,CASSIGQGASGTEAFF
TRBV19,TRBJ1-6,-,TRBD1,TGTGCCAGTAGTCCACGGGACAGGGGGCCAAGTTCACCCCTCCACTTT,CASSPRDRGPSSPLHF
TRBV2,TRBJ2-2,once,-,TGTGCCAGCACACTATACGGGGGTCCGGCCGGGGAGCTGTTTTTT,CASTLYGGPAGELFF
TRBV6-4,TRBJ2-1,-,TRBD2,TGTGCCACGGCGGACGGGGGGAGCTCCTACAATGAGCAGTTCTTC,CATADGGSSYNEQFF
TRBV28,TRBJ2-2,-,-,TGTGCCAGCAGGACAGGAGGCACCGGGGAGCTGTTTTTT,CASRTGGTGELFF
TRBV5-1,TRBJ2-4,-,-,TGCGCCAGCAGCTTGGGGTACGGGCCACTAGAAAACATTCAGTACTTC,CASSLGYGPLENIQYF
TRBV7-9,TRBJ2-7,-,TRBD1,TGTGCCAGCAGGCCATCAGGGGGCTCCTACGAGCAGTACTTC,CASRPSGGSYEQYF
TRBV5-1,TRBJ1-5,-,-,TGCGCCAGCAGCGTGGATCAGGGGCCAAATCAGCCCCAGCATTTT,CASSVDQGPNQPQHF
TRBV5-6,TRBJ1-5,-,-,TGTGCCAGCAGCCAAGGACAGACTAATCAGCCCCAGCATTTT,CASSQGQTNQPQHF
TRBV4-3,TRBJ1-1,few,-,TGCGCCAGCAGCCAAGCGGGAGGCCTGAACACTGAAGCTTTCTTT,CASSQAGGLNTEAFF
TRBV15,TRBJ2-7,-,-,TGTGCCACCAGCAGGGGGGGTGACGAGCAGTACTTC,CATSRGGDEQYF
TRBV4-1,TRBJ2-3,-,-,TGCGCCAGCAGCCAGGTAGCTCCCACAGATACGCAGTATTTT,CASSQVAPTDTQYF
TRBV7-2,TRBJ2-7,once,-,TGTGCCAGCAGCAACAGGGTCTCCTACGAGCAGTACTTC,CASSNRVSYEQYF
TRBV14,TRBJ2-3,few,TRBD2,TGTGCCAGCAGCCAAGTGGCTAGCGGGGGTTCGGGAACGCAGTATTTT,CASSQVASGGSGTQYF
TRBV5-1,TRBJ1-1,-,-,TGCGCCAGCAGCTTGGCGAGGCCTGTCGATCCGAACACTGAAGCTTTCTTT,CASSLARPVDPNTEAFF
TRBV7-9,TRBJ2-7,-,TRBD1,TGTGCCAGCCCTCCCGGGACAGCCTCCTACGAGCAGTACTTC,CASPPGTASYEQYF
TRBV9,TRBJ2-4,-,-,TGTGCCAGCAGCGTAGGTGGGGAGAGGGCCAAAAACATTCAGTACTTC,CASSVGGERAKNIQYF
TRBV9,TRBJ2-2,-,TRBD2,TGTGCCAGCAGCGTACTTCCGGGACTAGCGGGGTCCGGGGAGCTGTTTTTT,CASSVLPGLAGSGELFF
TRBV10-3,TRBJ1-5,-,TRBD1,TGTGCCATCAGTGGGACAGGGGACAATCAGCCCCAGCATTTT,CAISGTGDNQPQHF
TRBV30,TRBJ2-3,-,TRBD2,TGTGCCTGGAGTGTCGGGACTAGCGGGGACACAGATACGCAGTATTTT,CAWSVGTSGDTDTQYF
TRBV19,TRBJ1-2,-,-,TGTGCCAGTAGTATTGGAGATGCAGGGGAAGGCTACACCTTC,CASSIGDAGEGYTF
TRBV7-2,TRBJ2-1,-,TRBD2,TGTGCCAGCAGCTCACGGGCTAGCGGGGACCCTCGGAACAATGAGCAGTTCTTC,CASSSRASGDPRNNEQFF
TRBV27,TRBJ1-6,-,-,TGTGCCAGCAGTTTAAACACTAAGTCACCCCTCCACTTT,CASSLNTKSPLHF
TRBV10-3,TRBJ1-2,-,-,TGTGCCATCAGTGAGATACAGGGTAACTATGGCTACACCTTC,CAISEIQGNYGYTF
TRBV19,TRBJ2-3,-,-,TGTGCCAGTAGTATCGGACTGGCTGATACGCAGTATTTT,CASSIGLADTQYF
TRBV7-2,TRBJ2-3,once,-,TGTGCCAGCAGCTTAGTACGGACAGATACGCAGTATTTT,CASSLVRTDTQYF
TRBV16,TRBJ2-2,-,-,TGTGCCAGCAGCCACCGACAGAACACCGGGGAGCTGTTTTTT,CASSHRQNTGELFF
TRBV19,TRBJ1-5,once,-,TGTGCCAGTAGTATAGTCCCGGGTTCTAGCAATCAGCCCCAGCATTTT,CASSIVPGSSNQPQHF
TRBV27,TRBJ1-4,once,-,TGTGCCAGCAGTTTCCTTCTGGGCGACGGAAAACTGTTTTTT,CASSFLLGDGKLFF
TRBV7-2,TRBJ2-7,-,-,TGTGCCAGCAGCTTAGAGCCCTACGAGCAGTACTTC,CASSLEPYEQYF
TRBV7-8,TRBJ2-2,-,TRBD1,TGTGCCAGCAGCTTAGGGGACAGGGGGCCCACCGGGGAGCTGTTTTTT,CASSLGDRGPTGELFF
TRBV5-1,TRBJ2-5,-,TRBD1,TGCGCCAGCAGCTTAAGCATCAGGGGGCAGGGAGAGACCCAGTACTTC,CASSLSIRGQGETQYF
TRBV15,TRBJ1-2,-,-,TGTGCCACCAGCAGAGATGGGGCAGGGTGGGCACTGGACTATGGCTACACCTTC,CATSRDGAGWALDYGYTF
TRBV5-1,TRBJ1-5,-,-,TGCGCCAGCAGCTTAGGAGGTCCAGCACCCAATCAGCCCCAGCATTTT,CASSLGGPAPNQPQHF
TRBV19,TRBJ2-2,few,TRBD2,TGTGCCAGTAGTCCCGGGACTAGCGGGGGAACCGGGGAGCTGTTTTTT,CASSPGTSGGTGELFF
TRBV6-5,TRBJ1-6,once,-,TGTGCCAGCAGTTACTCCCGGGGAGGGAGGAATTCACCCCTCCACTTT,CASSYSRGGRNSPLHF
TRBV5-4,TRBJ1-1,-,TRBD1,TGTGCCAGCAGCTTACAGGGGTCCACTGAAGCTTTCTTT,CASSLQGSTEAFF
TRBV18,TRBJ2-7,-,TRBD1,TGTGCCAGCTCACAGGACAGGGGACGAGAGCAGTACTTC,CASSQDRGREQYF
TRBV7-2,TRBJ1-6,-,TRBD1,TGTGCCAGCACCGTTATGTTCCAGGGGGCAGGTTCACCCCTCCACTTT,CASTVMFQGAGSPLHF
TRBV6-1,TRBJ1-4,-,-,TGTGCCACCACTGGACAAAGCAATGAAAAACTGTTTTTT,CATTGQSNEKLFF
TRBV7-8,TRBJ2-1,-,-,TGTGCCAGTATGCCTGAGGGCCCTATCGGAGGGGAGCAGTTCTTC,CASMPEGPIGGEQFF
TRBV7-2,TRBJ1-1,-,-,TGTGCCAGCAGCCAGAGGGGGTGGACTGAAGCTTTCTTT,CASSQRGWTEAFF
TRBV6-5,TRBJ1-2,-,TRBD1,TGTGCCAGCCGAGTGGCCGGGACAGAAAGTGATGGCTACACCTTC,CASRVAGTESDGYTF
TRBV7-9,TRBJ2-7,-,TRBD2,TGTGCCAGCAGCTTAGCGGGGTCCGGGACTAGCGGACTCTACGAGCAGTACTTC,CASSLAGSGTSGLYEQYF
TRBV29-1,TRBJ2-3,-,TRBD1,TGCAGCGCCTTATCCCGGGACAGGGGGGGTGGCACAGATACGCAGTATTTT,CSALSRDRGGGTDTQYF
TRBV30,TRBJ2-5,-,-,TGTGCCTGGAGTGAACAGGTCCAAGAGACCCAGTACTTC,CAWSEQVQETQYF
TRBV6-5,TRBJ1-1,-,-,TGTGCCAGCAGTTACTCGCACAGGAGGAACACTGAAGCTTTCTTT,CASSYSHRRNTEAFF
TRBV6-5,TRBJ1-2,-,-,TGTGCCAGCAGTTACTCTAGTGCGGGGCTGAACTATGGCTACACCTTC,CASSYSSAGLNYGYTF
TRBV11-2,TRBJ1-5,once,-,TGTGCCAGCAGCAACTCCCAGGGACAGCCCCAGCATTTT,CASSNSQGQPQHF